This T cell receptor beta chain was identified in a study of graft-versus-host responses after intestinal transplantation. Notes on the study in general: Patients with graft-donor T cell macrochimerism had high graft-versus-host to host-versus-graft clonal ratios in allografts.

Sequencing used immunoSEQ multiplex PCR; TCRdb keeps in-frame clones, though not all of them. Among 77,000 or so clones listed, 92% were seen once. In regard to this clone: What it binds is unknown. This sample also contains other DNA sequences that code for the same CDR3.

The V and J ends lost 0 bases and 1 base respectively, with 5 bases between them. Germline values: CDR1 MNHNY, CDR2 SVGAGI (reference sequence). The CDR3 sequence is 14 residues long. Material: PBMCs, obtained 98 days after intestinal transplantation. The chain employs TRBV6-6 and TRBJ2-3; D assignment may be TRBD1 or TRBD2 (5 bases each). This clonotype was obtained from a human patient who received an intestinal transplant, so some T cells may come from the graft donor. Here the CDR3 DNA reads TGTGCCAGCAGTTACTCGGGGGGCACAGATACGCAGTATTTT. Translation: CASSYSGGTDTQYF.